This T cell receptor (beta chain) was captured in a study of CD8 T cells in ankylosing spondylitis. Regarding the study as a whole: The clones that were linked to disease were reported to be significantly enriched in matched synovial fluid samples from ankylosing spondylitis patients. Relatively scarce in peripheral blood, disease-linked clones were CD8+. Seven to nine highly homologous variants formed a TCR beta motif that appeared characteristic of ankylosing spondylitis blood.

Trimming removed 0 bases at V and 9 bases at J, with 5 bases between. The CDR3 sequence is 12 residues long. The germline gives CDR1 KGHDR, CDR2 SFDVKD. This clonotype came up a few times. Its antigen is currently unknown. Quantitative molecular-barcoded 5'-RACE generated the TCR beta libraries. TCRdb analysed the 5' RACE reads with MiXCR anew, one entry per CDR3 protein. The data hold 750,000 to 850,000 distinct CDR3 sequences, with 12% observed a single time. The receptor was isolated from a male donor with ankylosing spondylitis. The material sequenced was blood, either unsorted or a sorted T cell fraction (not recorded which). The J gene is TRBJ2-1, the V gene TRBV24-1; D remains ambiguous. The CDR3 nucleotides are TGTGCCACCAGTGATTTGAAGGGTGAGCAGTTCTTC. Translation gives CATSDLKGEQFF.